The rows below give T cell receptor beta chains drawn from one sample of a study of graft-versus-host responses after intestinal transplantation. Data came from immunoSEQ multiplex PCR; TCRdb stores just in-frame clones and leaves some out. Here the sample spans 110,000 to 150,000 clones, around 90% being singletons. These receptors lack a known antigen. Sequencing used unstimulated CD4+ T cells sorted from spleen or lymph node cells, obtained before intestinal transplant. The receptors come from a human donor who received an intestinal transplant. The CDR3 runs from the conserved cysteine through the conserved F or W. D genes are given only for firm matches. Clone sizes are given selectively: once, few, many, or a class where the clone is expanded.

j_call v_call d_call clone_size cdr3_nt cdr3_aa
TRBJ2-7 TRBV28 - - TGTGCCAGCAGGTTAGACCGGGCCTTCTACGAGCAGTACTTC CASRLDRAFYEQYF
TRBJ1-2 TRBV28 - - TGTGCCAGCAGTTTAACCCCCGGACAGAACTATGGCTACACCTTC CASSLTPGQNYGYTF
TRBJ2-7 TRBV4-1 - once TGCGCCAGCAGCAAAACAAGGGGGGGCCAGGGCTCCTACGAGCAGTACTTC CASSKTRGGQGSYEQYF
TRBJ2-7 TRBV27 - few TGTGCCAGCAGTTTGGAGACCGGGAGCTCCTACGAGCAGTACTTC CASSLETGSSYEQYF
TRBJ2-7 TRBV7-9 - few TGTGCCAGCAGCTTAGCGGGAGTGCTCTCCTACGAGCAGTACTTC CASSLAGVLSYEQYF
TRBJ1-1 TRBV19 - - TGTGCCAGTATAGGCTACACTGAAGCTTTCTTT CASIGYTEAFF
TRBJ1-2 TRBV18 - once TGTGCCAGCTCGAAACAGGAGAACTATGGCTACACCTTC CASSKQENYGYTF
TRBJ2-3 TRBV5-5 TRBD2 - TGTGCCAGCAGCAAACTAGCGGGAATTAGCACAGATACGCAGTATTTT CASSKLAGISTDTQYF
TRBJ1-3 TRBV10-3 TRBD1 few TGTGCCATCAGCGACAGGGACTCTGGAAACACCATATATTTT CAISDRDSGNTIYF
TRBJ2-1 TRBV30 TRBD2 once TGTGCCTGTGATTTGCTAGGGACTAGGAGTTACAATGAGCAGTTCTTC CACDLLGTRSYNEQFF